Listed below are T cell receptor beta chains from one sample, sequenced in a study of cytomegalovirus exposure and HLA in healthy donors. The method was immunoSEQ multiplex PCR; TCRdb's version includes in-frame clones alone and lacks a portion of them. The sample lists 90,000 to 110,000 clones, about three quarters occurring once. Sequenced input: PBMCs. These receptors were taken from a male donor in good health and CMV-seronegative. Both conserved end residues are part of each CDR3. The D gene is left open where the match is weak. The size field is filled for only some rows; it gives once, few, many or a size class.

d_call: NA; clone_size: NA; v_call: TRBV2; j_call: TRBJ1-5; cdr3_aa: CASRRTDEPQHF; cdr3_nt: TGTGCCAGCAGAAGGACAGACGAACCCCAGCATTTT
d_call: TRBD2; clone_size: few; v_call: TRBV7-2; j_call: TRBJ2-7; cdr3_aa: CASSLSGRDYEQYF; cdr3_nt: TGTGCCAGCAGCTTAAGCGGGAGGGACTACGAGCAGTACTTC
d_call: TRBD2; clone_size: few; v_call: TRBV4-1; j_call: TRBJ2-7; cdr3_aa: CASSRQAGATYEQYF; cdr3_nt: TGCGCCAGCAGCCGACAAGCGGGAGCCACCTACGAGCAGTACTTC
d_call: TRBD1; clone_size: once; v_call: TRBV11-2; j_call: TRBJ1-2; cdr3_aa: CASSGRDSFYGYTF; cdr3_nt: TGTGCCAGCAGCGGACGGGACAGCTTCTATGGCTACACCTTC
d_call: TRBD1; clone_size: NA; v_call: TRBV18; j_call: TRBJ1-1; cdr3_aa: CASSPTGGEGTEAFF; cdr3_nt: TGTGCCAGCTCACCAACAGGGGGTGAGGGCACTGAAGCTTTCTTT
d_call: TRBD2; clone_size: NA; v_call: TRBV7-9; j_call: TRBJ2-1; cdr3_aa: CASSFGGDNEQFF; cdr3_nt: TGTGCCAGCAGCTTTGGGGGGGACAATGAGCAGTTCTTC
d_call: TRBD1; clone_size: NA; v_call: TRBV28; j_call: TRBJ1-2; cdr3_aa: CASNSGQGADGYTF; cdr3_nt: TGTGCCAGCAACTCGGGACAGGGGGCAGATGGCTACACCTTC
d_call: TRBD1; clone_size: NA; v_call: TRBV5-1; j_call: TRBJ2-7; cdr3_aa: CASSKGQNNYEQYF; cdr3_nt: TGCGCCAGCAGCAAGGGACAGAACAACTACGAGCAGTACTTC
d_call: NA; clone_size: NA; v_call: TRBV11-2; j_call: TRBJ2-3; cdr3_aa: CASSSDSNTQYF; cdr3_nt: TGTGCCAGCAGCTCGGACTCGAATACGCAGTATTTT
d_call: NA; clone_size: NA; v_call: TRBV7-3; j_call: TRBJ2-2; cdr3_aa: CASSLLNTGELFF; cdr3_nt: TGTGCCAGCAGCTTATTAAACACCGGGGAGCTGTTTTTT
d_call: NA; clone_size: NA; v_call: TRBV28; j_call: TRBJ2-7; cdr3_aa: CASRRYTSSYEQYF; cdr3_nt: TGTGCCAGCAGACGTTATACTAGCTCCTACGAGCAGTACTTC
d_call: NA; clone_size: NA; v_call: TRBV5-1; j_call: TRBJ2-2; cdr3_aa: CASSLAGVDYTGELFF; cdr3_nt: TGCGCCAGCAGCTTGGCCGGGGTCGATTACACCGGGGAGCTGTTTTTT
d_call: TRBD2; clone_size: NA; v_call: TRBV2; j_call: TRBJ2-5; cdr3_aa: CASSEVRRSGGYQETQYF; cdr3_nt: TGTGCCAGCAGTGAAGTCCGTAGAAGCGGGGGGTACCAAGAGACCCAGTACTTC
d_call: TRBD1; clone_size: NA; v_call: TRBV10-3; j_call: TRBJ2-7; cdr3_aa: CAIREGTGGGGSYEQYF; cdr3_nt: TGTGCCATCAGGGAAGGGACAGGGGGTGGAGGCTCCTACGAGCAGTACTTC
d_call: TRBD2; clone_size: few; v_call: TRBV7-9; j_call: TRBJ2-3; cdr3_aa: CASSLLAGDTQYF; cdr3_nt: TGTGCCAGCAGCTTACTAGCGGGAGATACGCAGTATTTT
d_call: NA; clone_size: few; v_call: TRBV27; j_call: TRBJ1-5; cdr3_aa: CASTTGAQPQHF; cdr3_nt: TGTGCCAGCACCACAGGTGCTCAGCCCCAGCATTTT
d_call: NA; clone_size: NA; v_call: TRBV19; j_call: TRBJ2-2; cdr3_aa: CATTGGPDYTGELFF; cdr3_nt: TGTGCCACCACCGGGGGACCAGACTACACCGGGGAGCTGTTTTTT
d_call: TRBD2; clone_size: NA; v_call: TRBV6-1; j_call: TRBJ2-7; cdr3_aa: CASKREAASYEQYF; cdr3_nt: TGTGCCAGCAAACGGGAGGCAGCTTCCTACGAGCAGTACTTC
d_call: TRBD2; clone_size: NA; v_call: TRBV5-6; j_call: TRBJ2-7; cdr3_aa: CASSPTGTSYEQYF; cdr3_nt: TGTGCCAGCAGCCCCACCGGGACTAGCTACGAGCAGTACTTC
d_call: TRBD1; clone_size: few; v_call: TRBV4-1; j_call: TRBJ1-4; cdr3_aa: CASSQTWTGEEKLFF; cdr3_nt: TGCGCCAGCAGCCAAACCTGGACAGGGGAGGAAAAACTGTTTTTT
d_call: TRBD2; clone_size: few; v_call: TRBV7-6; j_call: TRBJ2-1; cdr3_aa: CASSLGGLAGAFSEQFF; cdr3_nt: TGTGCCAGCAGCTTAGGTGGACTAGCGGGAGCTTTTAGTGAGCAGTTCTTC
d_call: NA; clone_size: NA; v_call: TRBV5-6; j_call: TRBJ1-2; cdr3_aa: CASSPYREGQKYGYTF; cdr3_nt: TGTGCCAGCAGCCCATACCGGGAGGGACAAAAGTATGGCTACACCTTC
d_call: NA; clone_size: NA; v_call: TRBV5-1; j_call: TRBJ2-7; cdr3_aa: CASSYWEQYF; cdr3_nt: TGCGCCAGCAGCTACTGGGAGCAGTACTTC
d_call: NA; clone_size: NA; v_call: TRBV4-1; j_call: TRBJ1-3; cdr3_aa: CASSQVQASSGNTIYF; cdr3_nt: TGCGCCAGCAGCCAAGTACAGGCAAGCTCTGGAAACACCATATATTTT
d_call: TRBD2; clone_size: NA; v_call: TRBV28; j_call: TRBJ2-7; cdr3_aa: CASRPTTSGRVSYEQYF; cdr3_nt: TGTGCCAGCAGACCAACGACTAGCGGGAGGGTCTCCTACGAGCAGTACTTC
d_call: TRBD2; clone_size: NA; v_call: TRBV27; j_call: TRBJ2-1; cdr3_aa: CASSLRATSGGNNEQFF; cdr3_nt: TGTGCCAGCAGTCTAAGGGCCACTAGCGGTGGGAACAATGAGCAGTTCTTC
d_call: NA; clone_size: NA; v_call: TRBV5-8; j_call: TRBJ2-7; cdr3_aa: CASSLSTEQYF; cdr3_nt: TGTGCCAGCAGCTTGTCGACTGAGCAGTACTTC
d_call: NA; clone_size: once; v_call: TRBV27; j_call: TRBJ1-2; cdr3_aa: CASSQGGGYTF; cdr3_nt: TGTGCCAGCAGTCAGGGTGGCGGCTACACCTTC
d_call: TRBD1; clone_size: NA; v_call: TRBV6-5; j_call: TRBJ2-7; cdr3_aa: CASSLGTGGFEQYF; cdr3_nt: TGTGCCAGCAGCCTAGGGACAGGGGGCTTCGAGCAGTACTTC